One sample yielded the 7 T cell receptor beta chains listed below, sequenced in a study of CD8 T cells in Susac syndrome. An input of 0.5 to 1 ug of RNA was subjected to reverse transcription using random hexamers. TCRdb passed the immunoSEQ multiplex PCR reads through MiXCR, listing each CDR3 protein once. The data contain around 300,000 distinct CDR3 sequences, about nine tenths of them singletons. Material for sequencing was CD8+ T cells from PBMCs. The receptors derive from a human donor with multiple sclerosis.

This chain joins TRBV27 and TRBJ1-1, with a possible D match to TRBD1 (6 bases). V was cut by 1 base and J by 3 bases, with 12 bases left in between. The CDR3 is 15 amino acids. Germline V gene lookup returns CDR1 MNHEY and CDR2 SMNVEV (reference sequence). The CDR3: CASSLLGAWDTEAFF. The CDR3 DNA reads TGTGCCAGCAGTTTATTGGGGGCTTGGGACACTGAAGCTTTCTTT.

V gene TRBV6-1 combines with J gene TRBJ1-5, with TRBD1 matching 7 bases. This CDR3 comprises 17 residues. CDR1 is MNHNS, CDR2 SASEGT, per germline. V lost 6 bases and J lost 0; bases outside the gene matches: 11. The CDR3 DNA reads TGTGCCAGCAGGACACGGGACAGACAATATAGCAATCAGCCCCAGCATTTT. Residues: CASRTRDRQYSNQPQHF.

The rearrangement joins TRBV4-1 to TRBJ2-7; 8 bases are a match to TRBD1. The CDR3 covers 15 residues. With V trimmed by 0 bases and J by 3 bases, 4 bases remained unmatched. Germline V gives CDR1 MGHRA, CDR2 YSYEKL. Here the CDR3 reads CASSQEFTGGYEQYF. CDR3 in DNA: TGCGCCAGCAGCCAAGAGTTTACAGGGGGCTACGAGCAGTACTTC.

This sequence joins TRBV5-6 and TRBJ2-3; a weak D match, TRBD2 (6 bases). Trimming pared 4 bases from V and 0 bases from J, leaving 15 bases between. The CDR3 sequence is 16 residues long. CDR1 and CDR2 (germline): SGHDT, YYEEEE. The CDR3 is CASSQRLEASTDTQYF. In DNA, the CDR3 is TGTGCCAGCAGCCAACGACTAGAAGCTAGCACAGATACGCAGTATTTT.

The J gene is TRBJ1-5, the V gene TRBV27, with D tentatively TRBD1 (6 bases). V lost 6 bases and J lost 3, with 9 bases in between. This CDR3 contains 13 residues. Germline loops: CDR1 MNHEY, CDR2 SMNVEV (reference sequence). The DNA for the CDR3 is TGTGCCAGCAGGACAGGAATCAATCAGCCCCAGCATTTT. Encoded protein: CASRTGINQPQHF.

The chain has TRBV5-6 and TRBJ2-1; TRBD2 matches at 7 bases. Germline CDR1 SGHDT, CDR2 YYEEEE. CDR3 size: 15 residues. The J segment lost 9 bases and the V segment lost 4 bases, leaving 13 bases of the junction unmatched. The CDR3 nucleotides read TGTGCCAGCAGCCACCCCCCACTAGCGCACAGTGAGCAGTTCTTC. Amino acids: CASSHPPLAHSEQFF.

This chain links TRBV7-2 with TRBJ1-2, with 8 bases lining up with TRBD1. The CDR3 runs 17 residues. Losses at the gene ends were 2 bases for V and 4 bases for J; bases not matched to a gene: 12. Germline values: CDR1 SGHTA, CDR2 FQGNSA. The CDR3 nucleotides read TGTGCCAGCAGCTTACGGTCGGACAGGGAGAGCCTCTATGGCTACACCTTC. Encoded protein: CASSLRSDRESLYGYTF.